This T cell receptor (beta chain) was profiled in a study of human T cells and chemical hapten exposure. Time point given: pre-sensitization, week 0. Treatment in this sample: therapeutic diphenylcyclopropenone sensitization with weekly scalp DPC. Donation of samples came from alopecia patients who were 18 to 70 years old and suitable for DPC. General study findings and limits: No change in TCRs above 1 in 1000 frequency was produced by DPC sensitization.

Via MiXCR, TCRdb re-called the RACE reads, giving one row per CDR3 protein. The table has 300,000 to 450,000 distinct CDR3 sequences, 4% to 6% seen once. A note on this clonotype: Its antigen is undetermined.

Germline V gene sequence: CDR1 SQVTM, CDR2 ANQGSEA. V dropped 2 bases and J dropped 3 bases, with 7 bases sitting between them. The CDR3 contains 12 residues. The starting material was whole blood, obtained in connection with sensitization to the hapten diphenylcyclopropenone (DPC). The clonotype originates from a woman in her fifties or sixties with alopecia areata. Some clones in this sample may be carry-over from other donors' samples. V is TRBV29-1 and J is TRBJ1-1; D is unclear. In nucleotides, the CDR3 is TGCAGCGTTGAATACCCGGACACTGAAGCTTTCTTT. It codes for CSVEYPDTEAFF. Together with reference TRBV29-1 and TRBJ1-1, the CDR3 gives the full variable domain: SAVISQKPSRDICQRGTSLTIQCQVDSQVTMMFWYRQQPGQSLTLIATANQGSEATYESGFVIDKFPISRPNLTFSTLTVSNMSPEDSSIYLCSVEYPDTEAFFGQGTRLTVV.